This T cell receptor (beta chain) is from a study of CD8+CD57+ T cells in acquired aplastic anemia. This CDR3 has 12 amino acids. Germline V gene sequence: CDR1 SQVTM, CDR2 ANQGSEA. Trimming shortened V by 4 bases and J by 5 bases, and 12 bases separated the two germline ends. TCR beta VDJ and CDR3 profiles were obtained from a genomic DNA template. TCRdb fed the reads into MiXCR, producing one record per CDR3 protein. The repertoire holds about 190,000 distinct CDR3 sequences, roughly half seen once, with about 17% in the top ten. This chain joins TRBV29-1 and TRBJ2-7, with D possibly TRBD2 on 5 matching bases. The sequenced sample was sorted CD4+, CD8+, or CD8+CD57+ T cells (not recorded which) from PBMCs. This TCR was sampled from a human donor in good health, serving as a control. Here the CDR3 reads CSVGRGFNEQYF. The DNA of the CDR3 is TGCAGCGTTGGACGGGGATTCAACGAGCAGTACTTC.